This T cell receptor beta chain emerged from a study of shared clonotypes between healthy human individuals. Points from the study as a whole: Between several donors, naive CD4 clonotypes were shared at a level of around 5.1%. What limited the represented genetic and exposure-history diversity was the small number of donors.

On this clone: The antigen remains undetermined.

Profiling relied on immunoSEQ multiplex PCR, and the TCRdb table lists in-frame clones only, not all of them. This table holds 2 million to 2.5 million clones, over 90% found once. It was into CD45RA+ naive and CD45RA-negative memory subsets that the CD4+ cells were split. Germline V gives CDR1 WNHNN, CDR2 SYGVQD (reference sequence). The CDR3 spans 14 residues. Trimming removed 4 bases at V and 4 bases at J, with 10 bases between. This rearrangement joins TRBV10-1 to TRBJ2-2, with D hard to call. The sample was naive CD4+ T cells from PBMCs. Subset reported: CD45RA+ positively selected. This receptor was taken from a man aged 18 to 29 in good health. Some clones in this sample may be carry-over from other donors' samples. CDR3 residues: CASSAATSTGELFF. CDR3 bases: TGCGCCAGCAGTGCGGCGACATCCACCGGGGAGCTGTTTTTT.